These 8 T cell receptor beta chains came from one sample sequenced in a study of graft-versus-host responses after intestinal transplantation. Assay: immunoSEQ multiplex PCR; the TCRdb copy retains only in-frame clones and omits some. The repertoire holds 80,000 or so clones, with over 80% as singletons. This material consisted of PBMCs, taken 98 days after intestinal transplantation. The receptors here all came from a human patient who received an intestinal transplant, so some T cells may come from the graft donor.

This sequence joins TRBV6-6 and TRBJ2-7; TRBD1 is a possible D gene (5 bases). Per germline, CDR1 MNHNY and CDR2 SVGAGI (reference sequence). This CDR3 comprises 14 residues. Trimming removed 5 bases at V and 0 bases at J, with 11 bases between. The CDR3 bases are TGTGCCAGCAGTCGCAGGGTATTCTCCTACGAGCAGTACTTC. This codes for CASSRRVFSYEQYF.

This sequence joins TRBV11-2 and TRBJ2-3; 12 nucleotides agree with TRBD2. There are 15 residues in the CDR3. Germline V gene sequence: CDR1 SGHAT, CDR2 FQNNGV. V lost 3 bases and J lost 6; bases outside the gene matches: 4. CDR3 region: CASSFLAGGPDTQYF. The CDR3 DNA reads TGTGCCAGCAGCTTCCTAGCGGGGGGGCCCGATACGCAGTATTTT. Looking up the rest from reference TRBV11-2 and TRBJ2-3 gives the full variable domain: EAGVAQSPRYKIIEKRQSVAFWCNPISGHATLYWYQQILGQGPKLLIQFQNNGVVDDSQLPKDRFSAERLKGVDSTLKIQPAKLEDSAVYLCASSFLAGGPDTQYFGPGTRLTVL.

CDR3 amino acids: CSVEGYPLAGGVETQYF. In nucleotides, the CDR3 is TGCAGCGTTGAAGGATACCCACTAGCGGGGGGAGTAGAGACCCAGTACTTC. The chain combines TRBV29-1 with TRBJ2-5; 12 bases are shared with TRBD2. Germline assignment: CDR1 SQVTM and CDR2 ANQGSEA. V gave up 1 base and J gave up 4 bases; unmatched junction bases: 10. CDR3 length: 17 residues.

The CDR3: CASSPRGVGAYEQYF. CDR3 nucleotide sequence: TGTGCCAGCAGCCCACGAGGTGTGGGCGCCTACGAGCAGTACTTC. The rearrangement uses TRBV7-6 and TRBJ2-7; D gene ambiguous. Per the germline V gene, CDR1 is SGHVS and CDR2 is FNYEAQ. Trimming took 5 bases from V and 2 from J, leaving 16 bases between them. The CDR3 is 15 amino acids.

This chain uses TRBV27 with TRBJ2-3; D gene uncertain. In germline, CDR1 is MNHEY, CDR2 SMNVEV (reference sequence). The length of the CDR3 is 13 residues. Trimming shortened V by 2 bases and J by 1 base, and 4 bases separated the two germline ends. CDR3 in amino acids: CASSLGGTDTQYF. CDR3 coding DNA: TGTGCCAGCAGTTTAGGTGGCACAGATACGCAGTATTTT.

This rearrangement joins TRBV5-1 to TRBJ2-3, with D possibly TRBD2 on 5 matching bases. CDR1 SGHRS and CDR2 YFSETQ come from the germline V gene. This CDR3 contains 15 residues. Trimming left V 0 bases short and J 6 bases short, with 14 bases between. CDR3 nucleotide sequence: TGCGCCAGCAGCTTGGAGGCACCCGGGGTCGATACGCAGTATTTT. It codes for CASSLEAPGVDTQYF.

The rearrangement uses TRBV7-9 and TRBJ2-3, with D possibly TRBD2 on 6 matching bases. Between the trimmed V and J ends, which lost 1 base and 4 bases, there was a span of 12 bases. This CDR3 contains 15 residues. Germline V gives CDR1 SEHNR, CDR2 FQNEAQ (reference sequence). Here the CDR3 DNA reads TGTGCCAGCAGCTTAGTCGCGGGGAGTGCAGATACGCAGTATTTT. Its protein is CASSLVAGSADTQYF.

The chain has TRBV30 and TRBJ1-2; perhaps TRBD1 as D (5 bases). V lost 3 bases and J 0 bases, leaving 14 bases between the germline ends. The germline V gene encodes CDR1 GTSNPN and CDR2 SVGIG (reference sequence). This CDR3 region has 15 residues. CDR3 protein: CAWSAPPGTNYGYTF. CDR3 coding DNA: TGTGCCTGGAGCGCTCCACCAGGGACTAACTATGGCTACACCTTC.